This T cell receptor (beta chain) comes out of a study of Ad26.COV2.S vaccination and SARS-CoV-2 variants. Study overall: A COV1001 Ad26.COV2.S trial-arm participant provided the sample. Administration of Ad26.COV2.S was intramuscular, either once or twice 56 days apart. Whole-study results and caveats: There was reportedly substantial breadth in spike-specific CD8+ and CD4+ T cell responses after vaccination.

The V and J ends lost 4 bases and 9 bases respectively, with 15 bases between them. From germline, CDR1 is SGHDN and CDR2 FVKESK. CDR3 length: 13 amino acids. The table came from immunoSEQ multiplex PCR; TCRdb's copy has only in-frame clones and leaves some out. Counted here are about half a million clones, 89% occurring once; the ten biggest clones make up about 1.5%. The treatment here: roughly 20 received Ad26.COV2.S at low or high dose, single or two shots; about 5 received placebo; per-sample allocation not given. Material that was analyzed had been drawn on day 63 after the first vaccine or placebo injection. In the case of this clone: Its antigen is not known.

The sequenced sample was peripheral blood, obtained in a trial of Ad26.COV2.S vaccine versus placebo. The chain combines TRBV14 with TRBJ1-1, with D perhaps matching TRBD1 (5 bases). This receptor was obtained from a person between 18 and 60 years old who received the Ad26.COV2.S COVID-19 vaccine or a placebo. The CDR3 DNA reads as TGTGCCAGCAGCCCAATAATTGGGGGGAAAGCTTTCTTT. It is translated as CASSPIIGGKAFF.